This T cell receptor beta chain derives from a study of CD8 T cells in ankylosing spondylitis (TCRdb year 2017). For context, the study as a whole: The study set out to find disease-linked TCR variants by profiling T cell receptor beta repertoires in ankylosing spondylitis patients and healthy donors. The full study cohort was made up of about 25 ankylosing spondylitis patients and 108 healthy donors. Peripheral blood samples were taken, and synovial fluid was additionally collected from ankylosing spondylitis patients. Paper-wide results and their limitations: The disease-linked clones were reported as significantly enriched in matched synovial fluid samples from ankylosing spondylitis patients. In peripheral blood, the disease-linked clones were found at relatively low frequencies and had a CD8+ phenotype. Blood from ankylosing spondylitis patients appeared to be characterized by a TCR beta motif made up of under 10 highly homologous amino acid variants. Some of the motif variants had been reported before in the synovial fluid and blood of reactive arthritis patients, a finding that suggests common disease-initiation mechanisms.

In its sample, this clonotype was seen many times. The specificity of this receptor is unknown. Base quality data are lacking; no much larger clone is found one base away. TCRdb lists the instrument as Illumina HiSeq 2500. Quantitative 5'-RACE with molecular barcodes was used to prepare TCR beta libraries. The source study handled its data this way. Disease-linked TCR variants were identified with a new computational method built on a probabilistic model of VDJ rearrangement. TCRdb reprocessing: public reads trimmed at Q25 with fastp, clones called with MiXCR, in-frame beta chains kept. Identical CDR3 protein sequences are pooled into one entry, listed with their most common genes and DNA. What appears here as the V and J calls and clone size reflects TCRdb's work, not the paper's. This sample gives hundreds of thousands of distinct CDR3 sequences in total; over 15% of them show up just once. In total, the top ten clones hold roughly 7.4% of the sample.

Inclusive of the bounding cysteine and phenylalanine, the CDR3 is 16 residues long. The retained sequence is limited to the CDR3, 48 bases, with the frame set at the first base. The germline V end is reduced by 3 bases and the J end by 4 bases; junction bases left unmatched: 8. The TCR sequence derives from a male donor with ankylosing spondylitis or in good health (not recorded which). Sequencing was carried out using blood, either unsorted or a sorted T cell fraction (not recorded which). This receptor chain uses TRBV12-3 or TRBV12-4 and TRBJ2-1; TRBD2 agrees with 8 junctional bases. The sequence in DNA is TGTGCCAGCAGTTTTCTGGTAGCGGGGACTTACAATGAGCAGTTCTTC. This is translated as CASSFLVAGTYNEQFF.